This T cell receptor beta chain was documented in a study of shared clonotypes between healthy human individuals. Study-level findings and limits: With a handful of donors compared, 4% to 5.5% of naive CD4 clonotypes were shared.

The authors ran the assay at deep level. This table comes from immunoSEQ multiplex PCR, and its TCRdb copy is limited to in-frame clones, with some not included. The sample has millions of clones, 90% to 95% seen once. This CDR3 contains 17 residues. Trimming cost V 1 base and J 4 bases; bases outside gene matches: 11. Germline V CDR1 and CDR2: LGHNA, YSLEER. About this clone: The antigen remains unidentified.

The chain recombines TRBV4-3 with TRBJ1-2; 8 bases fit TRBD1. The sequencing sample was made of naive CD4+ T cells sorted from blood. Described subset: CD45RA+ positively selected. The origin of this receptor is a man aged 18-30 years in good health. The CDR3, as DNA: TGCGCCAGCAGCCAAGGCGGGACAGGAGGATTCTCCTATGGCTACACCTTC. It is translated as CASSQGGTGGFSYGYTF.